This T cell receptor (beta chain) was recovered during a study of T cells after yellow fever vaccination. Study-wide points: FACS-sorted repertoires could contain abundant clonotypes contaminating from the bulk population.

The 5'RACE template-switching step produced TCR cDNA and added a universal primer site and UMIs. TCRdb independently ran MiXCR on the 5' RACE reads; one entry per CDR3 protein. This repertoire shows 50,000 to 60,000 distinct CDR3 sequences, 6.5% to 8% found once; its top ten account for roughly 24%. CDR3 length: 14 residues. Trimming shortened V by 4 bases and J by 3 bases, and 11 bases separated the two germline ends. This clonotype was recorded many times. The J gene is TRBJ2-3, the V gene TRBV12-3 or TRBV12-4, with D uncertain. The origin of this receptor is a man younger than 35 who received the YFV17D yellow fever vaccine. Source: CD8+ T cells not binding an NS4B(214-222) dextramer, sorted from PBMCs, taken around 45 days after the first yellow fever vaccination. CDR3 in DNA: TGTGCCAGCAGTTCGGGTCCCGGGACAGATACGCAGTATTTT. It specifies CASSSGPGTDTQYF.